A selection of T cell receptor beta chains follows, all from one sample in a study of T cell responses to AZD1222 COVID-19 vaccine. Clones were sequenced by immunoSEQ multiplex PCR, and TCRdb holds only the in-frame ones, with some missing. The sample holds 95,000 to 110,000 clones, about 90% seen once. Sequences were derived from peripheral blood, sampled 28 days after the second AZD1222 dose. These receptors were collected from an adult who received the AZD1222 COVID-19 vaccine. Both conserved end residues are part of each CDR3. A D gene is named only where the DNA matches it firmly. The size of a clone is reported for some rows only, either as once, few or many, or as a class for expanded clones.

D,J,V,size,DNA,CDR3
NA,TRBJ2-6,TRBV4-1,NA,TGCGCCAGCAGCCAAGAAATGGTCAACTCTGGGGCCAACGTCCTGACTTTC,CASSQEMVNSGANVLTF
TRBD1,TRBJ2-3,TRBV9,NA,TGTGCCAGCAGCGTAGAGGGGACAGGGATTAGCACAGATACGCAGTATTTT,CASSVEGTGISTDTQYF
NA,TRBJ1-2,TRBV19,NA,TGTGCCAGTAGTATCGGGGCAGGGGTACACTATGGCTACACCTTC,CASSIGAGVHYGYTF
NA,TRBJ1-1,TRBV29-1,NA,TGCAGCGTTGAAGCCACGGCAGGGAACACTGAAGCTTTCTTT,CSVEATAGNTEAFF
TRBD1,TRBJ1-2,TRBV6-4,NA,TGTGCCAGCAGCCCAGGACAGGGACGTGGCTACACCTTC,CASSPGQGRGYTF
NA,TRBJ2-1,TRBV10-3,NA,TGTGCCATCACCCCCTCTGCCTCCAGGGGCCTGAGCTCCTACAATGAGCAGTTCTTC,CAITPSASRGLSSYNEQFF
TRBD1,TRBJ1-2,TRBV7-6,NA,TGTGCCAGCAGCTCCGGACAGGGTTTGAACTATGGCTACACCTTC,CASSSGQGLNYGYTF
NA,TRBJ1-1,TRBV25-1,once,TGTGCCAGCAGACCGGGCGGGGGGAACGCTTTCTTT,CASRPGGGNAFF
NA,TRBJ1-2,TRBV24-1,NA,TGTGCCACCAGTGAGGCGGGCGGCTACACCTTC,CATSEAGGYTF
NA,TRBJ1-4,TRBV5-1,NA,TGCGCCAGCAGCTTAAACGGGCTGGGTAATGAAAAACTGTTTTTT,CASSLNGLGNEKLFF
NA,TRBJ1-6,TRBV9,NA,TGTGCCAGCAGGGCCTTGCAGCCCACCTATAATTCACCCCTCCACTTT,CASRALQPTYNSPLHF
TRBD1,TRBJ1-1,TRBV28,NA,TGTGCCAGCAGCTTCGGAGGGGGCGCAGGGCTCCCTGAAGCTTTCTTT,CASSFGGGAGLPEAFF
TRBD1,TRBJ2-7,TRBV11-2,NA,TGTGCCAGCAGAAGATCGACCGGACAGGGGAACGAGCAGTACTTC,CASRRSTGQGNEQYF
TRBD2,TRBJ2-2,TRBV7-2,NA,TGTGCCAGCAGCTTAGGGCTAGCGGGGGGGCGCGGGGAGCTGTTTTTT,CASSLGLAGGRGELFF
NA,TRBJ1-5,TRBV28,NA,TGTGCCAGCAGTTTACACCCTCAGCCCCAGCATTTT,CASSLHPQPQHF
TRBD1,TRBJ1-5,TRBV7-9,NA,TGTGCCAGCAGCCCCGGGGGTGACAGGGGAGGGCAGCCCCAGCATTTT,CASSPGGDRGGQPQHF
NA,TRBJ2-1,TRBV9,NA,TGTGCCAGCAGCGAGGGGGTTCCGGATCCGGATCATAATGAGCAGTTCTTC,CASSEGVPDPDHNEQFF
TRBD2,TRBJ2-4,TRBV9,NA,TGTGCCAGCAGCGTATCCGGGACTAGCGCGAACATTCAGTACTTC,CASSVSGTSANIQYF
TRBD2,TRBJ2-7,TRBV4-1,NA,TGCGCCAGTCGGGGGGGAGGCGGACCCTACGAGCAGTACTTC,CASRGGGGPYEQYF
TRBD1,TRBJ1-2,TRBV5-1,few,TGCGCCAGCAGCTCAAGGACAGGGGCGAGCTATGGCTACACCTTC,CASSSRTGASYGYTF
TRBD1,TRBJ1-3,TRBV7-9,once,TGTGCCAGCAGCTTCGGGACAGGGGGCGCGGGGACCTCTGGAAACACCATATATTTT,CASSFGTGGAGTSGNTIYF
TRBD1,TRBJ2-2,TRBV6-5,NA,TGTGCCAGCAAAACAGGGGGTTACACCGGGGAGCTGTTTTTT,CASKTGGYTGELFF
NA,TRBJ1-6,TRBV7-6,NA,TGTGCCAGACAAGGGCCCGGAATTAATTCACCCCTCCACTTT,CARQGPGINSPLHF
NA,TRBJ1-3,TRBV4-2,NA,TGTGCCAGCAGCCACCCTTTCTCTGGAAACACCATATATTTT,CASSHPFSGNTIYF
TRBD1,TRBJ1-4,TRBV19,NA,TGTGCCAGTAGTATAGGGACAGGGCCAAATGAAAAACTGTTTTTT,CASSIGTGPNEKLFF
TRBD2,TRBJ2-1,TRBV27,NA,TGTGCCAGCAGTGCCCCGGCTAGCGGCCCTTACAATGAGCAGTTCTTC,CASSAPASGPYNEQFF
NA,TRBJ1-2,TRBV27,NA,TGTGCCAGCAGTTTTAACAGCAACTATGGCTACACCTTC,CASSFNSNYGYTF
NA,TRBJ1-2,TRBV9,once,TGTGCCAGCAGCGTAGCTCGCGAGGGCCTATATGGCTACACCTTC,CASSVAREGLYGYTF
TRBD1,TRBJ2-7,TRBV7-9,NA,TGTGCCAGCAGGACCGGGACAGGGGTATACGAGCAGTACTTC,CASRTGTGVYEQYF
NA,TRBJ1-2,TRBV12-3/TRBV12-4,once,TGTGCCAGCCAAAGCAGGGGTAACTATGGCTACACCTTC,CASQSRGNYGYTF
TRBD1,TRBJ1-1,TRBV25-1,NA,TGTGCCAGCGGACAGGGGGTCTCGAACACTGAAGCTTTCTTT,CASGQGVSNTEAFF
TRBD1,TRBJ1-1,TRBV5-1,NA,TGCGCCAGCAGCCCGGGGACAGCGATTGCTGAAGCTTTCTTT,CASSPGTAIAEAFF
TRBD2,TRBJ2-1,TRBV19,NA,TGTGCCAGTAGTACCCCGACTAGCGGGAGACCACTTTCCTACAATGAGCAGTTCTTC,CASSTPTSGRPLSYNEQFF
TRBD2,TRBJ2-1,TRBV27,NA,TGTGCCAGCAGTCCCCTCCGGACTAGCGGGAGAAATGAGCAGTTCTTC,CASSPLRTSGRNEQFF
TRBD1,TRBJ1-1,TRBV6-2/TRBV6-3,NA,TGTGCCAGCAGTTACCGGACAGGGCGTCTCCACACTGAAGCTTTCTTT,CASSYRTGRLHTEAFF
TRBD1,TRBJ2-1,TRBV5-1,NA,TGCGCCAGCAGCTTGACCCCCGGGACAGGGACGCAGCTCGATGAGCAGTTCTTC,CASSLTPGTGTQLDEQFF
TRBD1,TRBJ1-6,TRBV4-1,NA,TGCGCCAGCAGCCAAGTGGGACAGGTCAATTCACCCCTCCACTTT,CASSQVGQVNSPLHF
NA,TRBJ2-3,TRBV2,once,TGTGCCAGCAGGGAGGTAGGGACAGATACGCAGTATTTT,CASREVGTDTQYF
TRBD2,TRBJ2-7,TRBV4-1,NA,TGCGCCAGCAGCCCGGGACTAGCGGGAGCCTTCTACGAGCAGTACTTC,CASSPGLAGAFYEQYF
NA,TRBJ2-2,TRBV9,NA,TGTGCCAGCAGCGTTCAGGGGCCCACCGGGGAGCTGTTTTTT,CASSVQGPTGELFF
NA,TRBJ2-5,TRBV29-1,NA,TGCAGCGTTGATGTCCCCGGACATAACCAAGAGACCCAGTACTTC,CSVDVPGHNQETQYF
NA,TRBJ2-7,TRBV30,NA,TGTGCCTGGAGTGTAAAGTCTAGAGGGTCGGCCTACGAGCAGTACTTC,CAWSVKSRGSAYEQYF
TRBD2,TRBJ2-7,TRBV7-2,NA,TGTGCCAGCAGTCCTCGGTTGACTAGCTATTACGAGCAGTACTTC,CASSPRLTSYYEQYF
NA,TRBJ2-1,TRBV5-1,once,TGCGCCAGCAGCCTCCTCCCCTCAGGGGTTTACAATGAGCAGTTCTTC,CASSLLPSGVYNEQFF
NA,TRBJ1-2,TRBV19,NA,TGTGCCAGTAGTCCTCGACAGGCTTATGGCTACACCTTC,CASSPRQAYGYTF
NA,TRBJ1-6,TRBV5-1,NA,TGCGCCAGCAGCTTGGGCAGAGGGGAGTCACCCCTCCACTTT,CASSLGRGESPLHF
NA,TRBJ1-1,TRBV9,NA,TGTGCCAGCAGCGTAGCTCGGGGTGGGACTGAAGCTTTCTTT,CASSVARGGTEAFF